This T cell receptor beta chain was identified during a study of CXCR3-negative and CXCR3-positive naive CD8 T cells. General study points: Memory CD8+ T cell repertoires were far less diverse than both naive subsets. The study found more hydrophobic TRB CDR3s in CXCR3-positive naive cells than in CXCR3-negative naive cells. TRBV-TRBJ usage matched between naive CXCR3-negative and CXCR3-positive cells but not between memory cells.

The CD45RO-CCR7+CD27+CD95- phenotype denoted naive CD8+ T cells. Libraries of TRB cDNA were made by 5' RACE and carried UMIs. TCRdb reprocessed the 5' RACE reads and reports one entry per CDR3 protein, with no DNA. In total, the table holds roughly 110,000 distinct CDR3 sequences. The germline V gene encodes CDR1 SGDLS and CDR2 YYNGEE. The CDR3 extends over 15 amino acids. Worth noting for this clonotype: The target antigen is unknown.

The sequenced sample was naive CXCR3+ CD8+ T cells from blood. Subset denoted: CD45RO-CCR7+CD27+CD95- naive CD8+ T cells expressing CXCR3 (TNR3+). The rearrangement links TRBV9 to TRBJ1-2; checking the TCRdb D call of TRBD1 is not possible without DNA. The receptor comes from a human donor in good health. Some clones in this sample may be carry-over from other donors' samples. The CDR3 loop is CASSVGQGETDGYTF.